The sample holds a few counts of the clone carrying this T cell receptor (beta chain). The entry originates in a study of patients and donors after allogeneic stem cell transplantation. In TCRdb, the RT-PCR reads were re-called with MiXCR into one record per CDR3 protein. This sample has 150,000 to 200,000 distinct CDR3 sequences, with nearly 25% found just once. V gave up 0 bases and J gave up 2 bases, with 18 bases separating them. Germline loops: CDR1 SGHTS, CDR2 YDEGEE. The CDR3 consists of 18 residues. The chain joins TRBV5-8 to TRBJ1-5; D gene uncertain. This TCR was sampled from a human donor who was either an allogeneic HSCT recipient or a stem cell or donor lymphocyte infusion donor (not recorded which). It is not recorded whose cells these are; they may come from a transplant donor. Material: blood, either unsorted or a sorted T cell fraction (not recorded which). DNA for the CDR3: TGTGCCAGCAGCTTGGTTTTGCGGACCGGCGTCGGCAATCAGCCCCAGCATTTT. It encodes CASSLVLRTGVGNQPQHF.